The rows below give T cell receptor beta chains drawn from one sample of a study of blood T cell repertoires in COVID-19. TCRdb keeps only in-frame clones here, not all; method: immunoSEQ multiplex PCR. Among some 120,000 clones listed, approximately 90% were seen once. Sequencing was carried out using peripheral blood. Receptors originate from a human donor with acute or convalescent COVID-19. The donor label of this sample is uncertain. The CDR3 runs from the conserved cysteine through the conserved F or W. The order of the fields is J gene, CDR3 length, V gene, clone size, D gene, CDR3 DNA, CDR3 protein. A D gene is named only where the DNA matches it firmly. Expanded clones are given a class, and other clones once, few, many or no size at all.

TRBJ1-4	14	TRBV27	-	TRBD1	TGTGCCAGCAGAAGACAGGGGATCGGTGAAAAACTGTTTTTT	CASRRQGIGEKLFF
TRBJ2-7	12	TRBV5-1	-	-	TGCGCCAGCAGCGCGGACAGCTACGAGCAGTACTTC	CASSADSYEQYF
TRBJ1-2	16	TRBV28	-	-	TGTGCCAGCAGTACCAACCGGGACACCGGTTTCTATGGCTACACCTTC	CASSTNRDTGFYGYTF
TRBJ2-5	15	TRBV5-4	-	TRBD2	TGTGCCAGCAGCCCCGGGACTAGCGGGGGAGAGACCCAGTACTTC	CASSPGTSGGETQYF
TRBJ1-6	14	TRBV4-3	-	-	TGCGCCAGCAGCCAAGGTAACGGGAATTCACCCCTCCACTTT	CASSQGNGNSPLHF
TRBJ2-5	18	TRBV7-9	-	-	TGTGCCAGCAGCTTAGCTGGACAGTCCAGGATTTATAGGGAGACCCAGTACTTC	CASSLAGQSRIYRETQYF
TRBJ1-6	12	TRBV7-9	-	-	TGTGCCAGCAGCTCGAGGGATTCACCCCTCCACTTT	CASSSRDSPLHF
TRBJ1-2	15	TRBV27	-	TRBD1	TGTGCCAGCAAACAAAGGGACAGGGAAAGGAATGGCTACACCTTC	CASKQRDRERNGYTF
TRBJ1-1	16	TRBV28	-	TRBD1	TGTGCCACCCTGGGAAACAGGGGGCGCATAATCACTGAAGCTTTCTTT	CATLGNRGRIITEAFF
TRBJ2-2	14	TRBV5-8	-	-	TGTGCCAGCAGCTTGGTCGCGAACACCGGGGAGCTGTTTTTT	CASSLVANTGELFF
TRBJ2-5	13	TRBV10-3	-	TRBD1	TGTGCCATCAGCCGACAGGGGTATGAGACCCAGTACTTC	CAISRQGYETQYF
TRBJ2-5	15	TRBV18	-	TRBD1	TGTGCCAGCTCAGGACGGGACAGAGAAATGGAGACCCAGTACTTC	CASSGRDREMETQYF
TRBJ1-5	13	TRBV18	-	-	TGTGCCAGCTCACGAGAAGAAAATCAGCCCCAGCATTTT	CASSREENQPQHF
TRBJ1-5	14	TRBV19	-	-	TGTGCCAGTACCATAGGAGGTAGCAATCAGCCCCAGCATTTT	CASTIGGSNQPQHF
TRBJ2-2	13	TRBV7-3	-	-	TGTGCCAGCGGCATCTCTAGCACCGGGGAGCTGTTTTTT	CASGISSTGELFF
TRBJ1-4	14	TRBV28	-	-	TGTGCCAGCAGTCTTCCCGGGCGGGGTGAAAAACTGTTTTTT	CASSLPGRGEKLFF
TRBJ2-2	20	TRBV3-1/TRBV3-2	-	-	TGTGCCAGCAGCCCGTTATCCCAAGGTAGCGGAGGGGCTGGGACCGGGGAGCTGTTTTTT	CASSPLSQGSGGAGTGELFF
TRBJ1-5	14	TRBV2	-	-	TGTGCCAGCAGTGACAGTTATAGCAATCAGCCCCAGCATTTT	CASSDSYSNQPQHF
TRBJ1-2	15	TRBV6-1	-	-	TGTGCCAGCAGTGAAATTCCGGGACTAGGCTATGGCTACACCTTC	CASSEIPGLGYGYTF
TRBJ2-1	17	TRBV5-1	once	TRBD2	TGCGCCAGCAGCCCTCCTGGACTAGCGGGGGGTTACAATGAGCAGTTCTTC	CASSPPGLAGGYNEQFF
TRBJ1-2	16	TRBV28	-	-	TGTGCCAGCAGTTTGGTAGCGCTACAGGGTAACTATGGCTACACCTTC	CASSLVALQGNYGYTF
TRBJ1-6	15	TRBV4-3	-	-	TGCGCCAGCAGCCAAGTCGGGAGGTTGGGTTCACCCCTCCACTTT	CASSQVGRLGSPLHF
TRBJ2-2	14	TRBV6-5	-	TRBD1	TGTGCCACTCACCTGGGACAGGGTCCCGGGGAGCTGTTTTTT	CATHLGQGPGELFF
TRBJ1-2	15	TRBV6-6	-	TRBD1	TGTGCCAGCAGTCTTATAGGACAGGGTAGGAATGGCTACACCTTC	CASSLIGQGRNGYTF
TRBJ2-6	18	TRBV6-4	-	TRBD1	TGTGCCAGCAGCAGAGCCGGGACAGGGACCCCCGGGGCCAACGTCCTGACTTTC	CASSRAGTGTPGANVLTF
TRBJ1-3	17	TRBV19	-	TRBD1	TGTGCCAGTAGTATAGCCCTGACAGGGGGCACTGGAAACACCATATATTTT	CASSIALTGGTGNTIYF
TRBJ2-6	15	TRBV6-5	-	-	TGTGCCAGCAGTCTTATCAGCTCTGGGGCCAACGTCCTGACTTTC	CASSLISSGANVLTF
TRBJ1-5	14	TRBV7-8	-	TRBD1	TGTGCCAGCAGCTCGGACAGGGATTATCAGCCCCAGCATTTT	CASSSDRDYQPQHF
TRBJ1-3	14	TRBV28	-	-	TGTGCCAGCAGTTTTCTTAGCTCTGGAAACACCATATATTTT	CASSFLSSGNTIYF
TRBJ1-5	15	TRBV5-5	-	-	TGTGCCAGCAGCTTGGTTTCAGGGCCACATCAGCCCCAGCATTTT	CASSLVSGPHQPQHF
TRBJ2-5	15	TRBV5-1	-	TRBD2	TGCGCCAGCGGTTGGCTAGCGGGGGGCCAAGAGACCCAGTACTTC	CASGWLAGGQETQYF
TRBJ1-3	18	TRBV4-1	-	TRBD1	TGCGCCAGCAGCCAGGTAGACAGGGCCCTGGTCTCTGGAAACACCATATATTTT	CASSQVDRALVSGNTIYF
TRBJ2-4	16	TRBV4-2	-	TRBD2	TGTGCCAGCAGCCAAGTTGGGCCGGGAGGAAAAAACATTCAGTACTTC	CASSQVGPGGKNIQYF
TRBJ2-2	17	TRBV27	-	-	TGTGCCAGCAGTTTAAGGGTTGTAGGGGCAGACACCGGGGAGCTGTTTTTT	CASSLRVVGADTGELFF